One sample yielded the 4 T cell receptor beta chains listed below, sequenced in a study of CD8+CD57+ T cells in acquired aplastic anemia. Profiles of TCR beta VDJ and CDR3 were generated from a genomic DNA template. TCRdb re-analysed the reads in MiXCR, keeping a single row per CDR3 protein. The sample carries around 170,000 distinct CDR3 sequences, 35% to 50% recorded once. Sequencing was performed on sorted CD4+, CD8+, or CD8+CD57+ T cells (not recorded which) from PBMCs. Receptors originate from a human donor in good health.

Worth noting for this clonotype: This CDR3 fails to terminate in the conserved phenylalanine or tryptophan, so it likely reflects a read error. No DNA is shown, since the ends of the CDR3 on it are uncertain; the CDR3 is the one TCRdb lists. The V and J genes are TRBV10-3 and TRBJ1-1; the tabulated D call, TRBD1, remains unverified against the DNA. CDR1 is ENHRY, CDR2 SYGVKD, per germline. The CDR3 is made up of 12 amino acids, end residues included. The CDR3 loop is CASSFNGGFSFS.

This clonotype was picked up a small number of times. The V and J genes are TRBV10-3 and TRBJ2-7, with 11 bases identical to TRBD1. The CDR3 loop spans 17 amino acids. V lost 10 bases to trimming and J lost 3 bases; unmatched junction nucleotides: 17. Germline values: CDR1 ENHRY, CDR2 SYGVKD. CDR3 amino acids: CATGSGTGGPSSYEQYF. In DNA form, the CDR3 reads TGTGCCACGGGTTCCGGGACAGGGGGTCCTAGCAGCTACGAGCAGTACTTC.

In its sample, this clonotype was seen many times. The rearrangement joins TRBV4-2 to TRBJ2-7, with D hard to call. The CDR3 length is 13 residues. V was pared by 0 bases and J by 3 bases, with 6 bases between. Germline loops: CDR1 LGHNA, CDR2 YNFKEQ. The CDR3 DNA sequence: TGTGCCAGCAGCCAAGAGCCCCGCTACGAGCAGTACTTC. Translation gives CASSQEPRYEQYF.

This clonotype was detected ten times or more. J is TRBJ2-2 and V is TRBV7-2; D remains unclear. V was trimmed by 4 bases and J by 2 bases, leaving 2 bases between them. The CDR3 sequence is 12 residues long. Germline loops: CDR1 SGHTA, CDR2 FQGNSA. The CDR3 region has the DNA TGTGCCAGCAGCTACAACACCGGGGAGCTGTTTTTT. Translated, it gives CASSYNTGELFF. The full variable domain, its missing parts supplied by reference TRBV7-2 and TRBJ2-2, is GAGVSQSPSNKVTEKGKDVELRCDPISGHTALYWYRQSLGQGLEFLIYFQGNSAPDKSGLPSDRFSAERTGGSVSTLTIQRTQQEDSAVYLCASSYNTGELFFGEGSRLTVL.